The 5 T cell receptor beta chains listed next were all sequenced from one sample in a study of cytomegalovirus exposure and HLA in healthy donors. The PCR made use of 60 Vbeta and 13 Jbeta primers. This table comes from immunoSEQ multiplex PCR, and its TCRdb copy is limited to in-frame clones, with some not included. This sample has over 150,000 clones; 68% occur once, and the top ten carry less than 5%. Sample: PBMCs. The receptors come from a woman under 30 in good health and CMV-seropositive.

The rearrangement links TRBV19 to TRBJ1-6; 8 bases line up with TRBD1. Germline V lookup: CDR1 LNHDA, CDR2 SQIVND (reference sequence). Trimming removed 8 bases from V and 10 bases from J; junction bases left unmatched: 13. This CDR3 is 15 amino acids long. The CDR3 is CASCCPRQGASPLHF. DNA of the CDR3: TGTGCCAGTTGCTGCCCAAGGCAGGGGGCGTCACCCCTCCACTTT.

The sample holds a few counts of this clone. The rearrangement uses TRBV4-1 and TRBJ1-6; D perhaps matches TRBD1 (5 bases). Germline V gene sequence: CDR1 MGHRA, CDR2 YSYEKL. The V gene lost 6 bases and the J gene lost 7 bases, with 13 bases spanning the gap. The CDR3 spans 14 residues. Written as DNA, the CDR3 is TGCGCCAGCAGACAAACAGGCCTCAATTCACCCCTCCACTTT. It specifies CASRQTGLNSPLHF.

This clone was detected only once. This chain connects TRBV9 to TRBJ2-7; 8 nucleotides agree with TRBD2. The CDR3 covers 14 residues. V lost 7 bases to trimming and J lost 3 bases; unmatched junction nucleotides: 9. CDR1 is SGDLS and CDR2 is YYNGEE in the germline V gene. CDR3 DNA: TGTGCCAGCGGACCCGCCGGGACTAGCTACGAGCAGTACTTC. This codes for CASGPAGTSYEQYF. Looking up the rest from reference TRBV9 and TRBJ2-7 gives the full variable domain: DSGVTQTPKHLITATGQRVTLRCSPRSGDLSVYWYQQSLDQGLQFLIQYYNGEERAKGNILERFSAQQFPDLHSELNLSSLELGDSALYFCASGPAGTSYEQYFGPGTRLTVT.

V gene TRBV6-5 combines with J gene TRBJ1-2; TRBD1 is a possible D gene (5 bases). The V end lost 2 bases, the J end lost 0 bases, and 13 bases lay between the germline ends. This CDR3 comprises 16 residues. Germline V gene lookup returns CDR1 MNHEY and CDR2 SVGAGI. CDR3 coding DNA: TGTGCCAGCAGTTACGCGGGGGTTTCCCCTAACTATGGCTACACCTTC. It codes for CASSYAGVSPNYGYTF.

The chain recombines TRBV11-2 with TRBJ1-4, with unresolved D. The CDR3 has 17 residues. Germline CDR1 reads SGHAT; CDR2 reads FQNNGV. Trimming took 3 bases from V and 0 from J, leaving 14 bases between them. As DNA, the CDR3 is TGTGCCAGCAGCTTCTTCCCGTGGCATTCAACTAATGAAAAACTGTTTTTT. Translated, it gives CASSFFPWHSTNEKLFF. The variable domain in full, with the rest retrieved from reference TRBV11-2 and TRBJ1-4, is EAGVAQSPRYKIIEKRQSVAFWCNPISGHATLYWYQQILGQGPKLLIQFQNNGVVDDSQLPKDRFSAERLKGVDSTLKIQPAKLEDSAVYLCASSFFPWHSTNEKLFFGSGTQLSVL.